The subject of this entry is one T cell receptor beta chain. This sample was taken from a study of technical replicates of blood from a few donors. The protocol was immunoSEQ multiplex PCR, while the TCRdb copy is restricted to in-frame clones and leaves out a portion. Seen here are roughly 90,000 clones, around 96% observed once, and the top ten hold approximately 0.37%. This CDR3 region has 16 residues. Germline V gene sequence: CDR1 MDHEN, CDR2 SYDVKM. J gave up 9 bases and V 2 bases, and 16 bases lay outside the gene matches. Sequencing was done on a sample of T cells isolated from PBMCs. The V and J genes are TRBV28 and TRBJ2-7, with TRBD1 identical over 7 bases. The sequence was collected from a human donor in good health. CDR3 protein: CASSLRGQAHIKVQYF. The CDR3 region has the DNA TGTGCCAGCAGTTTACGAGGACAGGCCCACATAAAGGTGCAGTACTTC.